This paragraph reports one TCR beta chain. These data belong to a study of blood T cell repertoires in COVID-19. The CDR3 is 16 residues long. Trimming cost V 4 bases and J 6 bases, with 19 bases left between them. From germline, CDR1 is LGHNA and CDR2 YNFKEQ. Produced via immunoSEQ multiplex PCR; TCRdb's table is partial and in-frame only. The sample consists of some 370,000 clones, over 80% of them appearing once. Sequences were obtained from PBMCs or T cells enriched from blood (not recorded which). The chain joins TRBV4-2 to TRBJ2-1; D may be TRBD2 (6 bases). The receptor was isolated from a woman between 50 and 59 years old who had recovered from COVID-19. The CDR3 region has the DNA TGTGCCAGCAGCCCAGTCGTGGGAGGAAAGGGCAATGAGCAGTTCTTC. This translates into CASSPVVGGKGNEQFF.